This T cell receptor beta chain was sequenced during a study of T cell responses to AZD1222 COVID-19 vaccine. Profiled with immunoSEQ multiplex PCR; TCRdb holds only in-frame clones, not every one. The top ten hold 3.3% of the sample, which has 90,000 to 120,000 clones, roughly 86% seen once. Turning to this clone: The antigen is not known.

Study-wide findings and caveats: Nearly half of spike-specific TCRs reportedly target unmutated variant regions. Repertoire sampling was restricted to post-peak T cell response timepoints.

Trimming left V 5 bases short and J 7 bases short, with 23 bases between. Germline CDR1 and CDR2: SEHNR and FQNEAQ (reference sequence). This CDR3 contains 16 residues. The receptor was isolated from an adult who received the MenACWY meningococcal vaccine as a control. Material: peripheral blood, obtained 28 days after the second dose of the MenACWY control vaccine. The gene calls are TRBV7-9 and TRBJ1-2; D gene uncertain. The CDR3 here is CASSLWGGRQLGGYTF. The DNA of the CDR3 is TGTGCCAGCAGCCTTTGGGGAGGGCGACAACTGGGTGGCTACACCTTC.